What follows are 8 T cell receptor beta chains derived from one specimen sequenced in a study of T cell responses to AZD1222 COVID-19 vaccine. Only in-frame clones appear in the TCRdb table, and some are missing; sequencing was by immunoSEQ multiplex PCR. The table shows around 99,000 clones, with roughly 87% occurring only once. The material was peripheral blood, obtained on day 0 of MenACWY control vaccination. The receptor source for this set is an adult in good health.

J is TRBJ2-1 and V is TRBV6-5; 8 positions agree with TRBD2. J lost 2 bases, V lost 2 bases, and 5 bases had no gene match. CDR3 length equals 16 residues. CDR1 and CDR2 from the germline V gene are MNHEY and SVGAGI. CDR3 protein: CASSYAGGAPYNEQFF. DNA for the CDR3: TGTGCCAGCAGTTACGCGGGGGGCGCCCCCTACAATGAGCAGTTCTTC.

The chain has TRBV28 and TRBJ1-3; TRBD1 agrees at 7 bases. The germline V gene has CDR1 MDHEN and CDR2 SYDVKM. V trimming: 6 bases; J trimming: 4 bases; junction bases outside the gene matches: 6. The CDR3 is 14 residues long. CDR3 nucleotides: TGTGCCAGCAGATTGTCAGGGGGAGGAAACACCATATATTTT. Translation: CASRLSGGGNTIYF.

The chain combines TRBV7-8 with TRBJ2-1; TRBD1 matches 9 bases. CDR3 size: 15 residues. J gave up 4 bases and V 4 bases, and 5 bases lay outside the gene matches. Germline CDR1 and CDR2: SGHVS and FQNEAQ. CDR3 sequence (DNA): TGTGCCAGCAGCTCCCCGGGACAGGGATACAATGAGCAGTTCTTC. It codes for CASSSPGQGYNEQFF.

The chain is built from TRBV7-6 and TRBJ2-1, with 7 bases that match TRBD2. The V gene end was trimmed by 1 base and the J gene end by 4 bases; junction bases not matched to a gene: 13. The germline gives CDR1 SGHVS, CDR2 FNYEAQ. CDR3 size: 18 residues. The CDR3 protein is CASSLVVGGGRWYNEQFF. In DNA form, the CDR3 reads TGTGCCAGCAGCTTAGTGGTCGGGGGAGGGAGGTGGTACAATGAGCAGTTCTTC.

This clone occurred once. The chain links TRBV18 to TRBJ2-5; 10 nucleotides match TRBD2. Germline lookup yields CDR1 KGHSH and CDR2 LQKENI. The CDR3 contains 18 residues. J was trimmed by 2 bases and V by 3 bases; bases with no gene match: 12. CDR3 nucleotide sequence: TGTGCCAGCTCACCCTCGACGCCTACTAGCGGGGTACAAGAGACCCAGTACTTC. Translating gives CASSPSTPTSGVQETQYF.

CDR3 region: CASSVGSIQETQYF. The CDR3 DNA reads as TGTGCCAGCAGCGTAGGTTCCATTCAAGAGACCCAGTACTTC. V and J are TRBV9 and TRBJ2-5, with D unclear. The CDR3 is 14 residues long. V was cut by 0 bases and J by 2 bases, with 8 bases left in between. Looked up from germline, CDR1 is SGDLS and CDR2 is YYNGEE.

The chain links TRBV29-1 to TRBJ1-3; tentative D call: TRBD1 (5 bases). The V and J ends lost 3 bases and 0 bases respectively, with 12 bases between them. Germline lookup yields CDR1 SQVTM and CDR2 ANQGSEA. This CDR3 comprises 15 residues. CDR3 loop: CSVEANRLSGNTIYF. The CDR3 nucleotides are TGCAGCGTTGAGGCGAACAGGCTCTCTGGAAACACCATATATTTT.

This chain connects TRBV24-1 to TRBJ2-2; 8 nucleotides match TRBD1. With 7 bases clipped from V and 4 bases from J, the junction kept 10 bases outside the gene matches. This CDR3 is 16 amino acids long. Germline CDR1 and CDR2: KGHDR and SFDVKD. The CDR3 region has the DNA TGTGCCACCAGCGACCAAGACAGGGGAATCACCGGGGAGCTGTTTTTT. Protein sequence: CATSDQDRGITGELFF.